Presented here are 3 T cell receptor beta chains from one specimen sequenced in a study of T-cell reconstitution after alpha-beta-depleted transplantation in children. Study-wide findings and caveats: Once a year had passed after transplant, T-cell counts and diversity came mostly from newly produced T cells.

The library targeted TCRbeta and was prepared with unique molecular identifiers. A single record per CDR3 protein comes from TCRdb applying MiXCR to the PCR reads. The profile shows about 290,000 distinct CDR3 sequences, less than 9.5% of them singletons. No antigens are known for them. The sample consisted of peripheral blood, taken 360 days after TCRalphabeta/CD19-depleted stem cell transplant. These receptors all come from a female patient aged 2-15 years who had a stem cell transplant for Fanconi anemia, so the T cells may come from the graft donor.

This sequence joins TRBV6-2 or TRBV6-3 and TRBJ2-7; TRBD1 agrees at 9 bases. The CDR3 is made up of 12 amino acids. Germline lookup yields CDR1 MNHEY and CDR2 SVGEGT. V shed 5 bases and J 5 bases; nucleotides not matched to a gene: 1. The CDR3 is CASSRTGDEQYF. The CDR3 DNA sequence: TGTGCCAGCAGTAGGACAGGGGACGAGCAGTACTTC.

This clonotype was detected many times. J is TRBJ2-3 and V is TRBV18, with D possibly being TRBD2 (5 bases). Trimming cost V 1 base and J 6 bases, with 5 bases left between them. The CDR3 length is 12 residues. Germline V CDR1 and CDR2: KGHSH, LQKENI. The CDR3: CASSPREDTQYF. Written as DNA, the CDR3 is TGTGCCAGCTCACCACGGGAGGATACGCAGTATTTT.

Note on this clonotype: A much more abundant neighbour one base away suggests this may be a read error. The genes are TRBV28 and TRBJ2-7; TRBD1 is a possible D gene (6 bases). This CDR3 has 13 residues. Between the trimmed V and J ends, which lost 6 bases and 3 bases, there was a span of 12 bases. Germline V gives CDR1 MDHEN, CDR2 SYDVKM. The DNA of the CDR3 is TGTGCCAGCAGACCGGGGACATGCTACGAGCAGTACTTC. Amino acids: CASRPGTCYEQYF.